These 17 T cell receptor beta chains came from one sample sequenced in a study of shared clonotypes between healthy human individuals. Measured with immunoSEQ multiplex PCR; TCRdb has only the in-frame clones, and not every one. The data show some 490,000 clones, approximately 84% seen once. Input material: PBMCs. The receptors were sampled from a woman in her thirties or forties in good health. Some clones in this sample may be carry-over from other donors' samples.

This clone was observed a handful of times. This may be a read error, as it is one base from a much larger clone. Within the sample, other DNA sequences also encode this same CDR3. The rearrangement uses TRBV29-1 and TRBJ2-7; TRBD2 matches at 11 bases. Trimming took 7 bases from V and 6 from J; bases not matched to a gene: 8. The germline V gene has CDR1 SQVTM and CDR2 ANQGSEA. The CDR3 totals 13 residues. The CDR3 loop reads CSALAGAISEQYF. The CDR3 DNA sequence: TGCAGCGCACTAGCGGGAGCTATTTCCGAGCAGTACTTC.

This clone was observed a few times. The genes are TRBV4-2 and TRBJ2-7; D possibly corresponds to TRBD2 (6 bases). Germline V CDR1 and CDR2: LGHNA, YNFKEQ. Trimming cost V 0 bases and J 2 bases, with 14 bases left between them. The length of the CDR3 is 16 residues. Here the CDR3 DNA reads TGTGCCAGCAGCCAAGATATCGGGAGTGGGGCCTACGAGCAGTACTTC. This codes for CASSQDIGSGAYEQYF.

The V gene is TRBV7-8, the J gene TRBJ2-7; TRBD2 aligns across 13 bases. The germline gives CDR1 SGHVS, CDR2 FQNEAQ. Trimming cost V 5 bases and J 2 bases; bases outside gene matches: 6. This CDR3 contains 16 residues. CDR3 sequence: CASSPLGLAGAYEQYF. CDR3 bases: TGTGCCAGCAGCCCCCTCGGACTAGCGGGAGCCTACGAGCAGTACTTC.

The gene calls are TRBV28 and TRBJ2-4; 10 nucleotides align to TRBD2. Germline V lookup: CDR1 MDHEN, CDR2 SYDVKM. The CDR3 sequence is 17 residues long. Unmatched junction bases numbered 7, after V lost 4 bases and J lost 1 base. CDR3 coding DNA: TGTGCCAGCAGTTCCAGGGGACTAGCGTCGGCCAAAAACATTCAGTACTTC. Translating it yields CASSSRGLASAKNIQYF.

The rearrangement links TRBV28 to TRBJ2-7; the D gene is possibly TRBD2 (6 bases). V lost 5 bases and J lost 5, with 22 bases in between. CDR3 length: 16 residues. The germline gives CDR1 MDHEN, CDR2 SYDVKM. The CDR3 sequence is CASSPRGSGFVHEQYF. CDR3 in DNA: TGTGCCAGCAGTCCCCGGGGTAGCGGCTTTGTCCACGAGCAGTACTTC. Complete variable domain (other parts from reference TRBV28 and TRBJ2-7): DVKVTQSSRYLVKRTGEKVFLECVQDMDHENMFWYRQDPGLGLRLIYFSYDVKMKEKGDIPEGYSVSREKKERFSLILESASTNQTSMYLCASSPRGSGFVHEQYFGPGTRLTVT.

Worth noting for this clone: A far bigger clonotype differs at one base, so this is likely a read error. The J gene is TRBJ2-7, the V gene TRBV7-8; 9 bases map to TRBD2. Looked up from germline, CDR1 is SGHVS and CDR2 is FQNEAQ. This CDR3 is built from 14 residues. Here the CDR3 DNA reads TGTGCCAGCAGCGGGGGACCAGCGGGAGGATCACTGGACTTC. Its translation: CASSGGPAGGSLDF.

V is TRBV20-1 and J is TRBJ2-1, with a weak D call TRBD1 (5 bases). The germline V gene encodes CDR1 DFQATT and CDR2 SNEGSKA (reference sequence). V dropped 6 bases and J dropped 8 bases, with 11 bases sitting between them. The CDR3 runs to 11 residues. The CDR3 DNA sequence: TGCAGTGCCCATGACAGCTATGAGCAGTTCTTC. This encodes CSAHDSYEQFF.

The chain has TRBV4-2 and TRBJ1-4; D not resolved. The CDR3 extends over 14 amino acids. The V gene lost 4 bases and the J gene lost 4 bases, with 10 bases spanning the gap. The germline V gene encodes CDR1 LGHNA and CDR2 YNFKEQ. CDR3 loop: CASSPTPSNEKLFF. CDR3 bases: TGTGCCAGCAGCCCCACCCCCAGTAATGAAAAACTGTTTTTT.

This sequence joins TRBV28 and TRBJ2-7; 11 nucleotides align to TRBD1. This CDR3 is 16 amino acids long. Germline V lookup: CDR1 MDHEN, CDR2 SYDVKM. J lost 5 bases, V lost 0 bases, and 6 bases had no gene match. In DNA, the CDR3 is TGTGCCAGCAGTTTATGGGGGGACAGGGGGTCTGACGAGCAGTACTTC. Its protein product is CASSLWGDRGSDEQYF.

The chain carries TRBV9 and TRBJ1-2, with D perhaps TRBD1 (6 bases). The CDR3 is 11 amino acids. Germline-derived CDR1 and CDR2 are SGDLS and YYNGEE. The V end was cut by 7 bases, the J end by 4 bases, with 8 bases between. The CDR3 DNA reads TGTGCCAGCCAGGGGCTCTATGGCTACACCTTC. It yields the protein CASQGLYGYTF.

The J gene is TRBJ2-7, the V gene TRBV28, with 10 bases lining up with TRBD1. V was pared by 4 bases and J by 5 bases, with 5 bases of the junction left unmatched. Germline-derived CDR1 and CDR2 are MDHEN and SYDVKM. CDR3 length equals 14 residues. CDR3 in DNA: TGTGCCAGCAGTTCCCGGGACAGGGGCCACGAGCAGTACTTC. Its translation: CASSSRDRGHEQYF.

This CDR3 reads CASSEQGGLNEQFF. The CDR3 bases are TGTGCCAGCAGTGAACAGGGGGGGCTGAATGAGCAGTTCTTC. This sequence joins TRBV6-1 and TRBJ2-1; D possibly matches TRBD1 or TRBD2 (7 bases each). This CDR3 has 14 amino acids. Germline loops: CDR1 MNHNS, CDR2 SASEGT. With 2 bases removed from V and 7 bases from J, the gap between germline ends came to 12 bases.

Comments on this clone: With a far larger clone one base away, a read error is the likely cause. The gene calls are TRBV2 and TRBJ1-1, with D hard to call. V was shortened by 6 bases and J by 6 bases, with 11 bases between the two germline ends. Germline V gives CDR1 SNHLY, CDR2 FYNNEI. The length of the CDR3 is 12 residues. In DNA form, the CDR3 reads TGTGCCAGCAGGGCCGACGGTTCTGAAGCTTTCTTT. Protein product: CASRADGSEAFF.

As concerns this clone: The sample carries other DNA sequences with the same CDR3. The V call is TRBV18, the J call TRBJ2-7; D is undetermined. The CDR3 extends over 13 amino acids. V lost 4 bases and J lost 2, with 9 bases in between. Germline V gives CDR1 KGHSH, CDR2 LQKENI. CDR3 sequence: CASSQGQAYEQYF. The DNA of the CDR3 is TGTGCCAGCTCACAGGGCCAGGCCTACGAGCAGTACTTC.

In this sample, this clone turned up many times. A junction boundary mismatches the germline segment, possibly from a read error. V is TRBV20-1 and J is TRBJ2-3, with TRBD2 identical over 11 bases. Germline CDR1 is DFQATT and CDR2 is SNEGSKA (reference sequence). The CDR3 consists of 11 residues. CDR3 sequence reads: CSALGTSGVPF. For the CDR3, the DNA is TGCAGTGCCCTTGGGACTAGCGGAGTTCCTTTT.

Details on this clone: A read error may account for a junction end that differs from germline. This sequence joins TRBV5-6 and TRBJ1-3; D is possibly TRBD1 (5 bases). The CDR3 totals 15 residues. Germline CDR1 and CDR2: SGHDT and YYEEEE. CDR3: CASSLGRDSGNTIHF. The CDR3 DNA reads TGTGCCAGCAGCTTGGGGCGGGACTCTGGAAATACCATACATTTT.

The chain employs TRBV4-3 and TRBJ2-7; TRBD2 might be the D (6 bases). This CDR3 spans 17 amino acids. From germline, CDR1 is LGHNA and CDR2 YSLEER. Trimming cost V 1 base and J 4 bases, with 20 bases left between them. CDR3: CASSQGGSGGLGYEQYF. As DNA, the CDR3 is TGCGCCAGCAGCCAAGGGGGGAGCGGAGGGCTTGGATACGAGCAGTACTTC.